Listed below are T cell receptor beta chains from one sample, sequenced in a study of low-dose radiotherapy and immunotherapy resistance in tumors. TCRdb ran MiXCR on the reads and lists one entry per CDR3 protein. This table has tens of thousands of distinct CDR3 sequences, 20% to 25% appearing once. The sequences come from PBMCs, collected after low-dose radiotherapy plus immunotherapy. These receptors were obtained from a female donor with ovarian cancer. CDR3s include the opening cysteine and the closing phenylalanine or tryptophan. Expanded clones are given a class, and other clones once, few, many or no size at all.

v_gene	j_gene	abundance	CDR3aa
TRBV19	TRBJ2-1	.	CASSIRDRGHRETTYNEQFF
TRBV7-8	TRBJ2-3	many	CASSPSGAGGTDTQYF
TRBV5-4	TRBJ2-3	many	CATGRDPSTDTQYF
TRBV19	TRBJ2-7	many	CASSRRAGDYEQYF
TRBV10-3	TRBJ2-3	many	CAIMTSDTDTQYF
TRBV2	TRBJ2-7	.	CASRPELGLWDEQYF
TRBV5-1	TRBJ2-7	many	CASSRNPGQGSYEQYF
TRBV20-1	TRBJ2-3	many	CSAPRDRERDTQYF
TRBV6-6	TRBJ1-1	many	CASSPGPGNTEAFF
TRBV29-1	TRBJ2-5	.	CSVEASGAAKTQYF
TRBV4-1	TRBJ2-3	many	CASSQVSASTDTQYF
TRBV18	TRBJ2-5	many	CASSPPSDPKETQYF
TRBV4-2	TRBJ1-6	many	CASSQVLDNSPLHF
TRBV18	TRBJ2-2	many	CASSLTAEQTNTGELFF
TRBV20-1	TRBJ1-2	many	CSASLPTATYGYTF
TRBV7-2	TRBJ1-1	.	CASRPHGLNTEAFF
TRBV2	TRBJ2-4	many	CASSQPSRQGPIQYF
TRBV4-2	TRBJ2-2	many	CASSQQGGNTGELFF
TRBV14	TRBJ2-1	.	CASSQRGSYNEQFF
TRBV5-4	TRBJ2-2	many	CASSFGDLNTGELFF
TRBV4-2	TRBJ2-3	many	CASSQDPARSRTGGTSTDTQYF
TRBV7-2	TRBJ2-3	many	CASSLAGPWEDTQYF
TRBV12-3/TRBV12-4	TRBJ2-3	many	CASSWTSGGAVGTDTQYF
TRBV10-3	TRBJ1-1	many	CAISDPGGVAFF
TRBV29-1	TRBJ2-3	many	CSVDGGLRADTQYF
TRBV5-6	TRBJ2-3	many	CASSFYWTGGDTDTQYF
TRBV20-1	TRBJ2-1	many	CSARATSGRLNEQFF
TRBV6-2/TRBV6-3	TRBJ2-7	few	CASNYRGITYEQYF
TRBV29-1	TRBJ1-2	many	CSVGQGNYGYTF
TRBV6-5	TRBJ2-2	many	CASSSTLGANTGELFF
TRBV20-1	TRBJ2-7	many	CSAYPVDRDYEQYF
TRBV3-1	TRBJ1-2	many	CASSQKITGYGYTF
TRBV10-3	TRBJ2-3	many	CATRREKTPTDTQYF
TRBV28	TRBJ1-1	many	CASIKGGWATEAFF